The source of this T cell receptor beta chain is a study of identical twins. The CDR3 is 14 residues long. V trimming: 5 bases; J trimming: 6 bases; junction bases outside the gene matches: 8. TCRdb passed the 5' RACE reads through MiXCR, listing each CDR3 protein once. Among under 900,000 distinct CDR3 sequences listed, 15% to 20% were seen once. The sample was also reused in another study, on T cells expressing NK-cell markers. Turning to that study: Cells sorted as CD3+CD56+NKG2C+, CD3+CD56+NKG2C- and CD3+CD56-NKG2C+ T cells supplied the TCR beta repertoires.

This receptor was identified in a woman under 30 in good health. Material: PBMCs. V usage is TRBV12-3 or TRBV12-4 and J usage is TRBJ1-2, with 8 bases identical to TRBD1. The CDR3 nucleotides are TGTGCCAGCAGTCCTTACGACAGGGGAGATGGCTACACCTTC. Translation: CASSPYDRGDGYTF.